One sample yielded the 8 T cell receptor beta chains listed below, sequenced in a study of blood T cells in healthy people across ages. A second PCR, run for roughly 6 to 11 cycles, used a sample-barcoded 5' primer plus a J-beta primer mix. MiXCR, run by TCRdb on the 5' RACE reads, gives a single entry per CDR3 protein. This sample carries 890,000 or so distinct CDR3 sequences, around two thirds of them seen once, and the ten largest clones take about a quarter. The specimen was blood. These TCRs come from a man in his thirties or forties in good health.

The table lists this clonotype with a few counts. V and J are TRBV7-9 and TRBJ2-1; 8 nucleotides agree with TRBD1. The germline V gene encodes CDR1 SEHNR and CDR2 FQNEAQ (reference sequence). CDR3 length: 17 amino acids. The ends lost 5 bases at V and 2 bases at J; junction bases unmatched: 11. CDR3 sequence reads: CASSQGGAGGPYNEQFF. CDR3 nucleotide sequence: TGTGCCAGCAGCCAAGGGGGCGCAGGGGGCCCCTACAATGAGCAGTTCTTC.

This clonotype showed up just a few times. The genes are TRBV12-3 or TRBV12-4 and TRBJ2-4; D possibly corresponds to TRBD2 (6 bases). The CDR3 runs 17 residues. The V end was cut by 4 bases, the J end by 0 bases, with 16 bases between. The CDR3 here is CASSWGVSRVAKNIQYF. The CDR3, as DNA: TGTGCCAGCAGTTGGGGGGTTTCGAGGGTAGCCAAAAACATTCAGTACTTC.

This chain connects TRBV7-8 to TRBJ2-1; a weak D match, TRBD2 (7 bases). This CDR3 is built from 16 residues. The germline V and J ends were trimmed by 5 bases and 9 bases, with 23 bases remaining between them. Per the germline V gene, CDR1 is SGHVS and CDR2 is FQNEAQ. CDR3 loop: CASSPPRFGGQVEQFF. Here the CDR3 DNA reads TGTGCCAGCAGCCCCCCTCGGTTCGGGGGGCAGGTTGAGCAGTTCTTC.

This clonotype appeared a few times. The chain uses TRBV4-3 and TRBJ2-3, with 9 positions matching TRBD1. In germline, CDR1 is LGHNA, CDR2 YSLEER. CDR3 length: 16 amino acids. The V gene end was trimmed by 2 bases and the J gene end by 3 bases; junction bases not matched to a gene: 6. As DNA, the CDR3 is TGCGCCAGCAGCCAAACAGGGGGCGCGTTGACAGATACGCAGTATTTT. Amino acid sequence: CASSQTGGALTDTQYF.

V and J are TRBV7-3 and TRBJ1-1; D might be TRBD1 (6 bases). Trimming took off 2 bases at V and 4 bases at J, with 8 bases between the two ends. This CDR3 comprises 13 residues. The germline V gene has CDR1 SGHTA and CDR2 FQGTGA. The CDR3 protein is CASSLQGPTEAFF. CDR3 bases: TGTGCCAGCAGCTTACAGGGGCCCACTGAAGCTTTCTTT.

In its sample, this clonotype was seen a few times. The V call is TRBV6-5, the J call TRBJ2-3; 9 bases align to TRBD2. Trimming removed 6 bases from V and 2 bases from J; junction bases left unmatched: 9. The CDR3 length is 16 residues. Germline CDR1 and CDR2: MNHEY and SVGAGI. For the CDR3, the DNA is TGTGCCAGCAGCCCCCTGCTAGCGGGGATCACAGATACGCAGTATTTT. Amino acid sequence: CASSPLLAGITDTQYF.

The gene calls are TRBV9 and TRBJ2-7; weak D call: TRBD2 (6 bases). This CDR3 is 15 amino acids long. The germline V and J ends were trimmed by 0 bases and 2 bases, with 12 bases remaining between them. Germline V gene data show CDR1 as SGDLS and CDR2 as YYNGEE. The CDR3 nucleotides are TGTGCCAGCAGCGTAGCTGCGGGGCAACCCTACGAGCAGTACTTC. As protein: CASSVAAGQPYEQYF.

The gene calls are TRBV7-2 and TRBJ2-1, with D perhaps matching TRBD2 (6 bases). V lost 0 bases and J 5 bases, leaving 11 bases between the germline ends. CDR1 is SGHTA and CDR2 is FQGNSA in the germline V gene. The CDR3 runs 15 residues. The CDR3 protein is CASSLARGTHNEQFF. The CDR3 bases are TGTGCCAGCAGCTTAGCGCGCGGGACCCACAATGAGCAGTTCTTC.